This T cell receptor (beta chain) was obtained from a study of blood T cells in healthy people across ages. CDR1 and CDR2 from the germline V gene are SQVTM and ANQGSEA. V lost 7 bases and J lost 8; bases outside the gene matches: 11. CDR3 size: 14 residues. A second PCR, run for roughly 7 to 12 cycles, used a sample-barcoded 5' primer plus a J-beta primer mix. CDR3-containing paired-end reads numbering at least 2.5 million came from each sample. MiXCR, run by TCRdb on the 5' RACE reads, gives a single entry per CDR3 protein. The data hold approximately 800,000 distinct CDR3 sequences, with 53% observed a single time. Extraction yielded at least 5 micrograms of total RNA per sample.

The chain joins TRBV29-1 to TRBJ2-1; 10 nucleotides match TRBD1. The receptor comes from a man older than 75 in good health. Sequenced sample: blood. The CDR3 is CSALDWDRGHEQFF. In DNA, the CDR3 is TGCAGCGCGCTCGACTGGGACAGGGGACATGAGCAGTTCTTC.